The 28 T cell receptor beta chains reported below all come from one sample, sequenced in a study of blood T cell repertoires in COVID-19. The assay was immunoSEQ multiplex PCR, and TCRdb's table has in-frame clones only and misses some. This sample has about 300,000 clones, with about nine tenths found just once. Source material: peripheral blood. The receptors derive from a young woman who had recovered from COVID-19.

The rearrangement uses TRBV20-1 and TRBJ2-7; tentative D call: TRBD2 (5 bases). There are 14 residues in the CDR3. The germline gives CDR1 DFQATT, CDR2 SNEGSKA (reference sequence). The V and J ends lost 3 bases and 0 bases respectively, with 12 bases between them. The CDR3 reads CSASGPGSSYEQYF. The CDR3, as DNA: TGCAGTGCTAGTGGTCCGGGGAGCTCCTACGAGCAGTACTTC.

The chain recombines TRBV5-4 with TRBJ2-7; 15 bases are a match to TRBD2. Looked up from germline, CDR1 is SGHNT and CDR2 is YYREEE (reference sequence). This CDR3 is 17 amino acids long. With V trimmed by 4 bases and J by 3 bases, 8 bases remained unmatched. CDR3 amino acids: CASSLGTSGGPSYEQYF. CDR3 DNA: TGTGCCAGCAGCCTAGGGACTAGCGGGGGGCCTAGCTACGAGCAGTACTTC.

The DNA of the CDR3 is TGTGCCAGCAGCCTAAAAGGGGATTTAGGAAATCAGCCCCAGCATTTT. Its protein is CASSLKGDLGNQPQHF. This chain connects TRBV27 to TRBJ1-5; maybe TRBD1 (5 bases). This CDR3 is built from 16 residues. Germline lookup yields CDR1 MNHEY and CDR2 SMNVEV (reference sequence). V gave up 6 bases and J gave up 4 bases, with 19 bases separating them.

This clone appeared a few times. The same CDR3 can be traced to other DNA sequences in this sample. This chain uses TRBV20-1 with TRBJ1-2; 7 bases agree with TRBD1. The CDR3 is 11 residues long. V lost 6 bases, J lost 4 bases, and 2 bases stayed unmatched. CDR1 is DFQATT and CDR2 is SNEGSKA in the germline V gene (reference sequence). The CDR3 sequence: CSAGGGYGYTF. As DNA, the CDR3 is TGCAGTGCAGGGGGCGGCTATGGCTACACCTTC.

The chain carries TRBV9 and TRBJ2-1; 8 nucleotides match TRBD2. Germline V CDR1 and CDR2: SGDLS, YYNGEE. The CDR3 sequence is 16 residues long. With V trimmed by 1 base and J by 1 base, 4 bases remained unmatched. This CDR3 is CASSVTAGVSYNEQFF. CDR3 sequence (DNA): TGTGCCAGCAGCGTAACAGCGGGGGTGTCCTACAATGAGCAGTTCTTC.

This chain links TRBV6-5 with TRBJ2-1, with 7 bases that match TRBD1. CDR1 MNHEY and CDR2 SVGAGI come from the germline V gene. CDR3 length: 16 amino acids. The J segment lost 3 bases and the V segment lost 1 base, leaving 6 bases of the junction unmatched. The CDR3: CASSYYGTADYNEQFF. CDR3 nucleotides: TGTGCCAGCAGTTACTATGGGACAGCTGACTACAATGAGCAGTTCTTC.

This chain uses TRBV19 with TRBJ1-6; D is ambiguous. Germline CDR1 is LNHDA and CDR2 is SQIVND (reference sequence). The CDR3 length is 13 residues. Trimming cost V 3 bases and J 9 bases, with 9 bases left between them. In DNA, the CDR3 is TGTGCCAGTAGTATGCGGGGATTTTCACCCCTCCACTTT. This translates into CASSMRGFSPLHF.

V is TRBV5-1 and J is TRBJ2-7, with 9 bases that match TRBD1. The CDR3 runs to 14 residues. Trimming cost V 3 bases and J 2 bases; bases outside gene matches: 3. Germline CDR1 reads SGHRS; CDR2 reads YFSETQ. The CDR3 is CASSSTGGTYEQYF. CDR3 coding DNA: TGCGCCAGCAGCTCGACAGGGGGAACCTACGAGCAGTACTTC.

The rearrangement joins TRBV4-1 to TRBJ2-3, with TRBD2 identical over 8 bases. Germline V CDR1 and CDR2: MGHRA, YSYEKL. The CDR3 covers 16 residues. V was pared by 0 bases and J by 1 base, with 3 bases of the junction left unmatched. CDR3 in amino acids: CASSQDGLAGTDTQYF. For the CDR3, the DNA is TGCGCCAGCAGCCAAGATGGACTAGCCGGCACAGATACGCAGTATTTT.

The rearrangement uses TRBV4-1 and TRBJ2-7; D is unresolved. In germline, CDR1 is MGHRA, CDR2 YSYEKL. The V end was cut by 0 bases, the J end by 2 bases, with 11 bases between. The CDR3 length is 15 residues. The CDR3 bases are TGCGCCAGCAGCCAAGATTGGAACGGAGCCTACGAGCAGTACTTC. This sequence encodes CASSQDWNGAYEQYF.

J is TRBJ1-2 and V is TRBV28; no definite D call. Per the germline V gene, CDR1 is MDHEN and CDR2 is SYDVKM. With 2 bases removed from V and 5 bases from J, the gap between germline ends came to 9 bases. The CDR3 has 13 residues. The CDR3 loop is CASSLRGVYGYTF. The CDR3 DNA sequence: TGTGCCAGCAGTTTACGGGGTGTTTATGGCTACACCTTC.

DNA of the CDR3: TGTGCCAGCTCACCTAAACCTAGCGGGATGTACAATGAGCAGTTCTTC. It specifies CASSPKPSGMYNEQFF. This chain uses TRBV18 with TRBJ2-1; TRBD2 matches at 9 bases. CDR3 size: 16 residues. Germline V CDR1 and CDR2: KGHSH, LQKENI. The junction had 7 bases not matched to a gene; V was cut back by 3 bases and J by 4 bases.

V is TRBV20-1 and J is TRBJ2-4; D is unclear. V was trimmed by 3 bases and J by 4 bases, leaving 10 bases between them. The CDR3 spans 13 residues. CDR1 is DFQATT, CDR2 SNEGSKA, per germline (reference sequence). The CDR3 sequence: CSASAQLKNIQYF. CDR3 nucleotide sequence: TGCAGTGCTAGTGCACAGTTAAAAAACATTCAGTACTTC.

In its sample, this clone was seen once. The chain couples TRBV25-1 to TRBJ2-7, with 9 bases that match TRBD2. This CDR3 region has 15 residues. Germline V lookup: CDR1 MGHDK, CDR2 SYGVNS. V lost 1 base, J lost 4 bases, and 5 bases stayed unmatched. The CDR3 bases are TGTGCCAGCAGTGAATCCGCGGGGGGGCATTACGAGCAGTACTTC. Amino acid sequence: CASSESAGGHYEQYF.

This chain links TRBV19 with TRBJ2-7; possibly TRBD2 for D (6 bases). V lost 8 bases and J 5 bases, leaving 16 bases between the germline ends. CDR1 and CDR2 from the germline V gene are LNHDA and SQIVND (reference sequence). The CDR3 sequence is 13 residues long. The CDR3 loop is CASAMAGMDEQYF. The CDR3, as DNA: TGTGCCAGTGCGATGGCGGGGATGGACGAGCAGTACTTC.

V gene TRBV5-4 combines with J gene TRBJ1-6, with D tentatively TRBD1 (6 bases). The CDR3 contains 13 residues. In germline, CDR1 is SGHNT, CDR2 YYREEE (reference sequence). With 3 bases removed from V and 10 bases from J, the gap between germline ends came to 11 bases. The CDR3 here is CASSSGTRSPLHF. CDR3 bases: TGTGCCAGCAGCTCCGGGACAAGGTCACCCCTCCACTTT. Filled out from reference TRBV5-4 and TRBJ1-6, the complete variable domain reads ETGVTQSPTHLIKTRGQQVTLRCSSQSGHNTVSWYQQALGQGPQFIFQYYREEENGRGNFPPRFSGLQFPNYSSELNVNALELDDSALYLCASSSGTRSPLHFGNGTRLTVT.

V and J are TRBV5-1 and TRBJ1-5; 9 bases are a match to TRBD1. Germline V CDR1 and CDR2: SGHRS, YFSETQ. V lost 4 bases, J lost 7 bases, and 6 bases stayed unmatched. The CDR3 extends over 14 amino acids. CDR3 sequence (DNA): TGCGCCAGCAGCACAGGACAGGGGAGGCAGCCCCAGCATTTT. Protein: CASSTGQGRQPQHF. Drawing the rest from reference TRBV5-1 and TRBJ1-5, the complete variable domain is KAGVTQTPRYLIKTRGQQVTLSCSPISGHRSVSWYQQTPGQGLQFLFEYFSETQRNKGNFPGRFSGRQFSNSRSEMNVSTLELGDSALYLCASSTGQGRQPQHFGDGTRLSIL.

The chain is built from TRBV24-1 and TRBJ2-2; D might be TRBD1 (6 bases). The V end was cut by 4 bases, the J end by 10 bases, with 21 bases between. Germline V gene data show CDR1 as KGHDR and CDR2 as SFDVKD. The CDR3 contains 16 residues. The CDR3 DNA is TGTGCCACCAGTGACTCCTGGGGACACGGATATGAGGAGCTGTTTTTT. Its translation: CATSDSWGHGYEELFF.

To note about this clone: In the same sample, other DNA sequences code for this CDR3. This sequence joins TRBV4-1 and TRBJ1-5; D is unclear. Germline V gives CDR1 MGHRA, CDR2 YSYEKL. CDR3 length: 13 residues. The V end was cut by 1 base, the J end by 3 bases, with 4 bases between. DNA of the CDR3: TGCGCCAGCAGCCAAGGGCTCAATCAGCCCCAGCATTTT. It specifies CASSQGLNQPQHF.

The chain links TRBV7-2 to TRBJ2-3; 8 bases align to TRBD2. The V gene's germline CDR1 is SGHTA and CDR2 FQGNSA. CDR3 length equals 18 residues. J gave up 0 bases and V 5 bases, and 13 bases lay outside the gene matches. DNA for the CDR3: TGTGCCAGCAGCCTACGCCCAGCGGGGGCGGTAAGCACAGATACGCAGTATTTT. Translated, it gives CASSLRPAGAVSTDTQYF.

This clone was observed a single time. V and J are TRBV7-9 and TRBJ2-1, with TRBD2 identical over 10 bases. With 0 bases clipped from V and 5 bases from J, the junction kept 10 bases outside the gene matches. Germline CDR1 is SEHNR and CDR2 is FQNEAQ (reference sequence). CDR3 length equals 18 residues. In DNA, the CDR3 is TGTGCCAGCAGCTTAGCGCATGCTAGCGGGGGAACTCACAATGAGCAGTTCTTC. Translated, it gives CASSLAHASGGTHNEQFF.

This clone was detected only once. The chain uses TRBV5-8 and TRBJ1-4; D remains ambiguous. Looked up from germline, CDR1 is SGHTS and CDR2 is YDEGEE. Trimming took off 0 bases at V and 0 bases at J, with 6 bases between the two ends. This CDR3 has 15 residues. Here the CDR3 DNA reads TGTGCCAGCAGCTTGGGAGATGCAACTAATGAAAAACTGTTTTTT. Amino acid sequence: CASSLGDATNEKLFF.

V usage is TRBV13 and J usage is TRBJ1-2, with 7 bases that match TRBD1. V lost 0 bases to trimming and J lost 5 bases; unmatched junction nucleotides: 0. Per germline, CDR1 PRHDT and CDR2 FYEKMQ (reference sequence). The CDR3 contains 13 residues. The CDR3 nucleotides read TGTGCCAGCAGCTTAGGACAGGGGTATGGCTACACCTTC. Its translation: CASSLGQGYGYTF.

The chain's CDR3 is CASSLFGGGLSINEQFF. The CDR3 coding sequence is TGTGCCAGCAGCTTATTTGGCGGGGGGTTAAGTATCAATGAGCAGTTCTTC. The rearrangement links TRBV7-6 to TRBJ2-1, with TRBD2 matching over 8 bases. This CDR3 region has 17 residues. The germline V gene has CDR1 SGHVS and CDR2 FNYEAQ. The V and J ends lost 2 bases and 6 bases, in that order; junction bases with no gene match: 12.

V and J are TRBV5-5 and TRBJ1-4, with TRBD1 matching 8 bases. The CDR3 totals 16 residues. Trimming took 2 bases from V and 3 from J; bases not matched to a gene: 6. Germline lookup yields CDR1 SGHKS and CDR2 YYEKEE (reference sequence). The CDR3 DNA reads TGTGCCAGCAGCTTTTACAGGGGGAACGCTAATGAAAAACTGTTTTTT. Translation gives CASSFYRGNANEKLFF.

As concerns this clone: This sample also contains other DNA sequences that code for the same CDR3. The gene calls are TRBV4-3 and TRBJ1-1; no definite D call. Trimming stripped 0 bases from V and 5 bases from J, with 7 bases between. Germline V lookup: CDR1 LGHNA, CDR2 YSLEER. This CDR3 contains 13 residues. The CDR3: CASSQDRGTEAFF. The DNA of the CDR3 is TGCGCCAGCAGCCAAGATCGGGGAACTGAAGCTTTCTTT.

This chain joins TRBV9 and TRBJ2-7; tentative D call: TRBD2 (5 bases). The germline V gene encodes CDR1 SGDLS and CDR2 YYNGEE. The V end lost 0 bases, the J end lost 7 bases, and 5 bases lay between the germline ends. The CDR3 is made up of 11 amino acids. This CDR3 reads CASSVGGEQYF. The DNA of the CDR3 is TGTGCCAGCAGCGTAGGAGGGGAGCAGTACTTC.

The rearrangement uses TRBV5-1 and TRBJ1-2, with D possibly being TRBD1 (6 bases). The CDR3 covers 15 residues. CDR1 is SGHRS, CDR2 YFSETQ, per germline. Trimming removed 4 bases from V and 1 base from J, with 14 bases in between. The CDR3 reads CASSHRQESNYGYTF. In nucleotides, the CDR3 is TGCGCCAGCAGCCACCGACAGGAGAGTAACTATGGCTACACCTTC.